This T cell receptor (beta chain) derives from a study of beta chain features in type 1 diabetes. Study in general: Over all samples combined, some 110 million sorted cells were examined.

Every isolated RNA sample was fully reverse transcribed, so sequencing captured expressed TCRB transcripts. Assay used: immunoSEQ multiplex PCR; TCRdb lists only in-frame clones, some missing. Seen here are 640,000 or so clones, over 11% observed once, and the top ten hold 0.035% to 0.045%. With respect to this clone: Its antigen is undetermined.

Study results and caveats: Type 1 diabetes patients had moderately but significantly shorter TCRB CDR3s in all four CD4+ subsets. Within patients, naive, central memory and Treg TCRB repertoires seemed more similar than within healthy donors.

Cell sorting via CD45RO/CCR7/CD25/CD127/CD95/CD27 was performed to obtain CD4+ naive, central memory, regulatory and stem cell-like memory cells. The junction had 5 bases not matched to a gene; V was cut back by 0 bases and J by 6 bases. Germline V gives CDR1 SGHRS, CDR2 YFSETQ. The CDR3 has 14 amino acids. This receptor was identified in a man aged 18 to 30 with type 1 diabetes. Sample: naive CD4+ T cells from blood. This chain links TRBV5-1 with TRBJ1-2; 7 bases are a match to TRBD1. This CDR3 is CASSLVSGTDGYTF. In DNA, the CDR3 is TGCGCCAGCAGCTTGGTTTCCGGGACAGATGGCTACACCTTC.